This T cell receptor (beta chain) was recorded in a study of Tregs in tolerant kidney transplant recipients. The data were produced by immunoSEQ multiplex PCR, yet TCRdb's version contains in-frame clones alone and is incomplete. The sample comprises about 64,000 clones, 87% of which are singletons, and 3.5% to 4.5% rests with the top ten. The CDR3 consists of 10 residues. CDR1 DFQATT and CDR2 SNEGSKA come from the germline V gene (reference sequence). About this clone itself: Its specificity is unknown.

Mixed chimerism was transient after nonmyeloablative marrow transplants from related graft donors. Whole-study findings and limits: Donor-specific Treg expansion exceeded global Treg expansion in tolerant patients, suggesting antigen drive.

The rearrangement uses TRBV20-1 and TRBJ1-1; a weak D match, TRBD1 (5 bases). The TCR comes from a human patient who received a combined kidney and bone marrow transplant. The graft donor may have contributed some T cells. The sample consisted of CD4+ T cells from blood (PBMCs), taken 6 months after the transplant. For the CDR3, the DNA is TGCAGGGGAGGGGCGCCTGAAGCTTTCTTT. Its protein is CRGGAPEAFF.